What follows are 2 T cell receptor beta chains derived from one specimen sequenced in a study of T cell changes during pregnancy in multiple sclerosis. Some clones are missing from TCRdb's copy, which holds only in-frame ones; the method was immunoSEQ multiplex PCR. The sample includes roughly 60,000 clones, roughly 93% of them seen just once. The sequencing used CD4+ T cells from peripheral blood mononuclear cells, collected before pregnancy. These receptors were obtained from a female donor with multiple sclerosis, enrolled in a pregnancy study.

The chain carries TRBV19 and TRBJ1-2, with D perhaps TRBD1 (6 bases). Deletions cut 2 bases from V and 7 bases from J, with 14 bases between. The CDR3 is 14 amino acids. From germline, CDR1 is LNHDA and CDR2 SQIVND (reference sequence). CDR3 nucleotide sequence: TGTGCCAGTAGTATACCCACTAACAGGGCTGGCTACACCTTC. Translation: CASSIPTNRAGYTF. Variable domain in full (rest from reference TRBV19 and TRBJ1-2): DGGITQSPKYLFRKEGQNVTLSCEQNLNHDAMYWYRQDPGQGLRLIYYSQIVNDFQKGDIAEGYSVSREKKESFPLTVTSAQKNPTAFYLCASSIPTNRAGYTFGSGTRLTVV.

The rearrangement uses TRBV5-4 and TRBJ1-2, with 12 nucleotides matching TRBD1. CDR3 size: 16 residues. The germline V gene encodes CDR1 SGHNT and CDR2 YYREEE (reference sequence). V lost 4 bases, J lost 7 bases, and 11 bases stayed unmatched. CDR3 sequence reads: CASSTVTGQGALGYTF. Written as DNA, the CDR3 is TGTGCCAGCAGCACAGTTACGGGACAGGGGGCACTTGGCTACACCTTC.